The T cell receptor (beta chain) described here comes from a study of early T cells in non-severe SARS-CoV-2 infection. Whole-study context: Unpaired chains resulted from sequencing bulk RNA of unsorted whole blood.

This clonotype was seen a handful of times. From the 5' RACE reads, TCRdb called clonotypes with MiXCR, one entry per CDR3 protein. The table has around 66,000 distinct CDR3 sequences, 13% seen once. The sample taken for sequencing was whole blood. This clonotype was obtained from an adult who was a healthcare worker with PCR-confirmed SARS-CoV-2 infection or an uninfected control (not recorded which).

CDR3 sequence reads: CSASETGGYGYTF. CDR3 bases: TGCAGTGCAAGCGAGACAGGGGGCTATGGCTACACCTTC. The chain has TRBV20-1 and TRBJ1-2; 9 positions agree with TRBD1. This CDR3 region has 13 residues. V lost 6 bases to trimming and J lost 4 bases; unmatched junction nucleotides: 6. CDR1 and CDR2 (germline): DFQATT, SNEGSKA (reference sequence).